A selection of T cell receptor beta chains follows, all from one sample in a study of cytomegalovirus exposure and HLA in healthy donors. Some clones are missing from TCRdb's copy, which holds only in-frame ones; the method was immunoSEQ multiplex PCR. The table has about 160,000 clones, around 83% seen once. Sequencing was done on a sample of PBMCs. The receptor source for this set is a man aged 45 to 65 in good health and CMV-seropositive. Both conserved end residues are part of each CDR3. Fields, in order: J gene, D gene, V gene, CDR3 protein, CDR3 DNA. The D gene is left open where the match is weak.

TRBJ2-3,TRBD2,TRBV7-2,CASSLLSGRVDTQYF,TGTGCCAGCAGCTTATTGTCAGGGAGGGTAGATACGCAGTATTTT
TRBJ1-5,.,TRBV10-2,CASSELQTTQPQHF,TGCGCCAGCAGTGAGCTCCAGACTACTCAGCCCCAGCATTTT
TRBJ2-7,TRBD2,TRBV11-1,CASSLSGGPYEQYF,TGTGCCAGCAGCCTTAGCGGGGGACCCTACGAGCAGTACTTC
TRBJ1-2,TRBD1,TRBV5-4,CASSLGQGWYGYTF,TGTGCCAGCAGCTTGGGACAGGGCTGGTATGGCTACACCTTC
TRBJ2-3,TRBD2,TRBV29-1,CSVAMTSGNTDTQYF,TGCAGCGTGGCAATGACTAGCGGGAACACAGATACGCAGTATTTT
TRBJ1-1,.,TRBV19,CASSMYREAFF,TGTGCCAGTAGTATGTATCGGGAAGCTTTCTTT
TRBJ2-7,.,TRBV4-1,CASSQKSPSFYEQYF,TGCGCCAGCAGCCAAAAGTCCCCGAGTTTCTACGAGCAGTACTTC
TRBJ2-2,TRBD1,TRBV10-3,CAISEAGGADTGELFF,TGTGCCATCAGTGAGGCAGGGGGCGCAGACACCGGGGAGCTGTTTTTT
TRBJ2-1,TRBD1,TRBV10-3,CAISRTGDVDEQFF,TGTGCCATCAGCAGGACAGGGGATGTCGATGAGCAGTTCTTC
TRBJ2-3,.,TRBV7-2,CASSLGARTTDTQYF,TGTGCCAGCAGCTTAGGGGCCCGCACCACAGATACGCAGTATTTT
TRBJ1-5,.,TRBV18,CASSPAAAQPQHF,TGTGCCAGCTCACCAGCGGCAGCCCAGCCCCAGCATTTT
TRBJ1-6,.,TRBV5-1,CASSLAGRSPLHF,TGCGCCAGCAGCTTGGCAGGTCGGTCACCCCTCCACTTT
TRBJ2-5,TRBD2,TRBV19,CASSIASGTSRETQYF,TGTGCCAGTAGTATAGCCTCAGGGACTAGCCGCGAGACCCAGTACTTC
TRBJ2-5,TRBD2,TRBV28,CASSMPGGETQYF,TGTGCCAGCAGTATGCCGGGAGGGGAGACCCAGTACTTC
TRBJ1-2,.,TRBV5-1,CASSLGDRNYGYTF,TGCGCCAGCAGCTTGGGAGACAGAAACTATGGCTACACCTTC
TRBJ1-2,TRBD1,TRBV7-8,CASSPGQGAVYGYTF,TGTGCCAGCAGCCCGGGACAGGGGGCTGTATATGGCTACACCTTC
TRBJ1-6,.,TRBV7-9,CASSLDHWPLHF,TGTGCCAGCAGCTTAGATCACTGGCCCCTCCACTTT
TRBJ2-3,.,TRBV27,CASRSPSDTQYF,TGTGCCAGCAGGTCTCCGTCAGATACGCAGTATTTT
TRBJ2-1,TRBD2,TRBV5-6,CASSFRGSGGANEQFF,TGTGCCAGCAGCTTTAGGGGGAGCGGGGGGGCCAATGAGCAGTTCTTC